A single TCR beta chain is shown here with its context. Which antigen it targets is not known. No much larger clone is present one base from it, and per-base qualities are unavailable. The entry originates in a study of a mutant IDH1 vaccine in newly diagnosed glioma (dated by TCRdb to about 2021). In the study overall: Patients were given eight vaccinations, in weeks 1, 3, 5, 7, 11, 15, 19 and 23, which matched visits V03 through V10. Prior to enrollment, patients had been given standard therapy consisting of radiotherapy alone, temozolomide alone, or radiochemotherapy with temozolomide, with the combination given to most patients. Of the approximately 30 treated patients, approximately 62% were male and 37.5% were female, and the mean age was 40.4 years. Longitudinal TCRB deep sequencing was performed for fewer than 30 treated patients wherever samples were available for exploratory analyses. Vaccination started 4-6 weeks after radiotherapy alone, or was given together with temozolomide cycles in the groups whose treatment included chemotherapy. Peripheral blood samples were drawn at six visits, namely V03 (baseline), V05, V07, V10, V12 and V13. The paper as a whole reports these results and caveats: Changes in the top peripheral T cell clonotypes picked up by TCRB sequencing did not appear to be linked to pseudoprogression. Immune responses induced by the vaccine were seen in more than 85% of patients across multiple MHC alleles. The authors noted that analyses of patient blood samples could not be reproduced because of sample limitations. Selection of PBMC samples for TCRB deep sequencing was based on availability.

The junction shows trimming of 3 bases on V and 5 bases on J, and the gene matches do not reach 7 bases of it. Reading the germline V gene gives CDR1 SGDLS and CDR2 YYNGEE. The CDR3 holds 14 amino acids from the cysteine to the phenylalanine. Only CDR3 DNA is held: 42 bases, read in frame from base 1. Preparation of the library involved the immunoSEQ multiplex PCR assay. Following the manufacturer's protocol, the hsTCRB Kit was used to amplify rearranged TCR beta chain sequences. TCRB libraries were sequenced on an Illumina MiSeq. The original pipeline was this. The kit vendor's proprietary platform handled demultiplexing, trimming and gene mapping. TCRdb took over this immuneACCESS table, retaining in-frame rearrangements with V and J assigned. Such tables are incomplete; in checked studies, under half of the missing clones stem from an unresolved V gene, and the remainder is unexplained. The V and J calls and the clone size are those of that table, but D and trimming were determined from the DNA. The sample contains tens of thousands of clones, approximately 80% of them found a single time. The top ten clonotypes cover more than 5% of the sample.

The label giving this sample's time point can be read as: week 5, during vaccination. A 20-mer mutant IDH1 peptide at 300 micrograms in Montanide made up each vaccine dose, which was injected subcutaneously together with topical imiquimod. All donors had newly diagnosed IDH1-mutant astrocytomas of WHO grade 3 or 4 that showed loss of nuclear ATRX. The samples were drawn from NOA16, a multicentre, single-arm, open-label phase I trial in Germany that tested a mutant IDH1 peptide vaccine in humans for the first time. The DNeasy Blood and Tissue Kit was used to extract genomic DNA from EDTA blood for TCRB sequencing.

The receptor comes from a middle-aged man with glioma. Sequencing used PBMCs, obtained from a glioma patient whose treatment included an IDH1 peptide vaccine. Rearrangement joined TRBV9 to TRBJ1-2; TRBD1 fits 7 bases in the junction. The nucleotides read TGTGCCAGCAGCGGCTGGGACAGTGGATATGGCTACACCTTC. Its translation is CASSGWDSGYGYTF.